This T cell receptor (beta chain) was recovered during a study of T cells of healthy individuals. TCRdb called the 5' RACE reads again in MiXCR, with one record for every CDR3 protein. This repertoire shows approximately 100,000 distinct CDR3 sequences, about 16% found once; its top ten account for roughly 6.1%. Unmatched junction bases numbered 3, after V lost 4 bases and J lost 7 bases. CDR3 length: 14 amino acids. Germline V gene sequence: CDR1 MNHEY, CDR2 SMNVEV (reference sequence). This clonotype showed up many times. The chain is built from TRBV27 and TRBJ2-4; 11 bases line up with TRBD1. This clonotype was obtained from a human donor in good health. The CDR3 is CASSSRTGGNIQYF. CDR3 coding DNA: TGTGCCAGCAGTTCCCGGACAGGGGGCAACATTCAGTACTTC.